Below are 11 T cell receptor beta chains sequenced from a single sample in a study of T cell responses to AZD1222 COVID-19 vaccine. Assay: immunoSEQ multiplex PCR; the TCRdb copy retains only in-frame clones and omits some. The sample lists about 270,000 clones, around 92% occurring once. Material: peripheral blood, obtained 28 days after the second AZD1222 dose. These receptor sequences come from an adult who received the AZD1222 COVID-19 vaccine.

The chain recombines TRBV11-2 with TRBJ2-7, with unresolved D. The V end was cut by 1 base, the J end by 2 bases, with 6 bases between. The CDR3 consists of 13 residues. Per germline, CDR1 SGHAT and CDR2 FQNNGV. CDR3 region: CASSLAPTYEQYF. As DNA, the CDR3 is TGTGCCAGCAGCTTAGCCCCTACCTACGAGCAGTACTTC.

The chain uses TRBV2 and TRBJ1-5; the D is unclear. The ends were cut back, 2 bases at V and 6 bases at J, with 11 bases in the middle. In germline, CDR1 is SNHLY, CDR2 FYNNEI. The CDR3 sequence is 14 residues long. DNA for the CDR3: TGTGCCAGCAGTGAAAGCGGCTGGGCTCAGCCCCAGCATTTT. This translates into CASSESGWAQPQHF.

V usage is TRBV19 and J usage is TRBJ1-2, with 7 bases lining up with TRBD1. Germline trimming cut 3 bases from V and 6 bases from J; bases unmatched to any gene: 10. CDR3 length: 15 residues. In germline, CDR1 is LNHDA, CDR2 SQIVND (reference sequence). In DNA, the CDR3 is TGTGCCAGTAGTATGCTTCAGACAGGGATTGATGGCTACACCTTC. Protein product: CASSMLQTGIDGYTF.

The rearrangement links TRBV18 to TRBJ1-1, with 8 nucleotides matching TRBD1. The V and J ends lost 6 bases and 3 bases, in that order; junction bases with no gene match: 9. The germline gives CDR1 KGHSH, CDR2 LQKENI. CDR3 size: 15 residues. CDR3 in DNA: TGTGCCAGCTCTCGCTCTCAGGGGGCTGACACTGAAGCTTTCTTT. Protein sequence: CASSRSQGADTEAFF.

The chain carries TRBV7-6 and TRBJ2-2; 12 positions match TRBD2. CDR3 length: 15 amino acids. V shed 5 bases and J 6 bases; nucleotides not matched to a gene: 4. Germline assignment: CDR1 SGHVS and CDR2 FNYEAQ. The CDR3 sequence: CASSPTSGRAGELFF. The CDR3 nucleotides are TGTGCCAGCAGCCCGACTAGCGGGAGAGCCGGGGAGCTGTTTTTT.

This chain links TRBV28 with TRBJ2-7; 7 nucleotides agree with TRBD1. J gave up 2 bases and V 2 bases, and 0 bases lay outside the gene matches. This CDR3 is 13 amino acids long. Germline V gene data show CDR1 as MDHEN and CDR2 as SYDVKM. The chain's CDR3 is CASSLDRAYEQYF. CDR3 coding DNA: TGTGCCAGCAGTTTAGACAGGGCCTACGAGCAGTACTTC.

The chain carries TRBV2 and TRBJ1-5; D is unclear. CDR3 length equals 14 residues. V was clipped by 3 bases and J by 0 bases, with 6 bases between them. CDR1 and CDR2 from the germline V gene are SNHLY and FYNNEI. CDR3 amino acids: CASSEVYSNQPQHF. The CDR3 region has the DNA TGTGCCAGCAGTGAGGTTTATAGCAATCAGCCCCAGCATTTT. Combining the CDR3 with reference TRBV2 and TRBJ1-5 gives the whole variable domain EPEVTQTPSHQVTQMGQEVILRCVPISNHLYFYWYRQILGQKVEFLVSFYNNEISEKSEIFDDQFSVERPDGSNFTLKIRSTKLEDSAMYFCASSEVYSNQPQHFGDGTRLSIL.

The rearrangement joins TRBV5-1 to TRBJ1-6; D unresolved. CDR1 and CDR2 from the germline V gene are SGHRS and YFSETQ. CDR3 length: 14 amino acids. V shed 0 bases and J shed 10 bases, with 11 bases lying between them. CDR3 sequence: CASSLGGSPSPLHF. The CDR3 nucleotides read TGCGCCAGCAGCTTGGGTGGGTCGCCGTCACCCCTCCACTTT.

Only one count was recorded for this clone. This chain uses TRBV2 with TRBJ2-7; 7 nucleotides match TRBD1. The CDR3 consists of 14 residues. With 5 bases clipped from V and 3 bases from J, the junction kept 7 bases outside the gene matches. Germline V lookup: CDR1 SNHLY, CDR2 FYNNEI. CDR3 region: CASSPPRQGYEQYF. The CDR3 DNA is TGTGCCAGCAGTCCGCCCCGACAGGGCTACGAGCAGTACTTC.

Written as DNA, the CDR3 is TGTGCCAGCTCACTGGACGGGTGGGAGCAGTTCTTC. This sequence encodes CASSLDGWEQFF. The gene calls are TRBV27 and TRBJ2-1; no definite D call. The germline CDR1 and CDR2 sequences are MNHEY and SMNVEV (reference sequence). The CDR3 runs 12 residues. V was trimmed by 8 bases and J by 10 bases, leaving 15 bases between them.

The J gene is TRBJ2-7, the V gene TRBV5-1; D is uncertain. CDR3 length: 9 amino acids. Germline CDR1 and CDR2: SGHRS and YFSETQ. V lost 3 bases to trimming and J lost 5 bases, with 0 bases between them. Written as DNA, the CDR3 is TGCGCCAGCAGCTACGAGCAGTACTTC. It codes for CASSYEQYF.